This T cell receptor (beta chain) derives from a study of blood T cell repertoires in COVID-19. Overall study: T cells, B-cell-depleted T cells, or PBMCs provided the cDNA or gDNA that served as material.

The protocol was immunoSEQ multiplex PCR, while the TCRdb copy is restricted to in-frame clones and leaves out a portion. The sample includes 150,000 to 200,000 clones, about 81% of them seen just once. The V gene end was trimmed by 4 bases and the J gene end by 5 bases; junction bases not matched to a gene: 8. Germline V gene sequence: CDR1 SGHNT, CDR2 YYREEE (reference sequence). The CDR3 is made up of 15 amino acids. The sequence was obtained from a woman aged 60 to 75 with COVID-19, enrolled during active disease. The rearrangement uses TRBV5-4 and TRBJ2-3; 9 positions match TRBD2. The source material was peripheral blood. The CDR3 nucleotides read TGTGCCAGCAGCCGCGGGGGGGCAGGAGAAGATACGCAGTATTTT. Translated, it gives CASSRGGAGEDTQYF.